This T cell receptor beta chain was sequenced during a study of blood T cells in healthy people across ages. Study observations and caveats: Unsorted PBMC material precluded a definitive naive versus antigen-experienced comparison. Naive T cell percentage by flow cytometry tracked strongly with beta diversity. Aged donors had fewer naive CD4+ cells and lower diversity than long-lived donors.

Germline values: CDR1 MNHEY, CDR2 SVGAGI. The CDR3 is 11 residues long. With 8 bases removed from V and 4 bases from J, the gap between germline ends came to 8 bases. For the second PCR, which ran for about 7 to 12 cycles, a sample-barcoded 5' primer and a J-beta primer mix were used. Paired-end reads containing CDR3 totaled no fewer than 2.5 million for each sample. One entry per CDR3 protein results from TCRdb running MiXCR on the 5' RACE reads. The sample contains about 580,000 distinct CDR3 sequences, less than 60% of which appear only once. This clonotype has at least ten counts. The antigen is undetermined.

V and J are TRBV6-5 and TRBJ2-5, with a possible D match to TRBD2 (5 bases). The TCR comes from an elderly man in good health. What was sequenced was blood. Here the CDR3 DNA reads TGTGCCAGCGGGCGGGTAGAGACCCAGTACTTC. Translation: CASGRVETQYF.